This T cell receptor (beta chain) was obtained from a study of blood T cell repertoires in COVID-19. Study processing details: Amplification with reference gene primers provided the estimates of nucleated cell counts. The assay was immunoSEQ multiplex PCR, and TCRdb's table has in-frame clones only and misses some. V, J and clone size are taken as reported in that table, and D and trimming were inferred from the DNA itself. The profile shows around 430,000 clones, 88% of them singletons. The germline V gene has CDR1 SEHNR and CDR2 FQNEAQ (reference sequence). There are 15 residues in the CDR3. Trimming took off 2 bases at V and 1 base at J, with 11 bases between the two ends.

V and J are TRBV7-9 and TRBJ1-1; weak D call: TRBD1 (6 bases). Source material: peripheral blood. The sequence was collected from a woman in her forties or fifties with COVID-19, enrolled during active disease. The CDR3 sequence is CASSLIPTGNTEAFF. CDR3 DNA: TGTGCCAGCAGCTTAATCCCGACAGGGAACACTGAAGCTTTCTTT.